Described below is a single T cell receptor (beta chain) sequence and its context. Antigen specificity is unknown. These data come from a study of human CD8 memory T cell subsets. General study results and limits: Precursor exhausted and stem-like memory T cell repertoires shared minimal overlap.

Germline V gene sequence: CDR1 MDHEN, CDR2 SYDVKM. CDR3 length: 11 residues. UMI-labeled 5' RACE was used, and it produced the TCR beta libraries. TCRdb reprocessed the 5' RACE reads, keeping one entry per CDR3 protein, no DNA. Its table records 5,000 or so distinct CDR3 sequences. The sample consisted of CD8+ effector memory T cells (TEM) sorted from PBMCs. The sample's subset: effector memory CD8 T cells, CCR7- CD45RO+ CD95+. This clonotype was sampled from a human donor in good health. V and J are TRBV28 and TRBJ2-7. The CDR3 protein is CAITSGYEQYF.